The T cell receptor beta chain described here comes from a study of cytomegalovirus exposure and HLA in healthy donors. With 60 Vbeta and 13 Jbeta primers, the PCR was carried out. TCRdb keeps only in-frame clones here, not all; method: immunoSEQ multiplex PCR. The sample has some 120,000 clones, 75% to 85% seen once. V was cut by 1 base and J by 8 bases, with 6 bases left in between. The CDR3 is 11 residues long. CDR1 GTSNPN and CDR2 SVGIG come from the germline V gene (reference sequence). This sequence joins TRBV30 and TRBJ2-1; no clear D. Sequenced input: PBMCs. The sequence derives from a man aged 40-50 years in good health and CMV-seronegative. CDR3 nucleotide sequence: TGTGCCTGGAGTGGGGCCTATGAGCAGTTCTTC. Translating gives CAWSGAYEQFF.